This T cell receptor beta chain was retrieved from a study of CD8+ T cells in alopecia areata. Study-wide background: Twice a day, 5 to 10 mg of oral tofacitinib was administered to treated patients.

Reverse transcribed after extraction, RNA yielded cDNA as the sequencing template. Assay used: immunoSEQ multiplex PCR; TCRdb lists only in-frame clones, some missing. Of roughly 100,000 clones listed, under 90% are singletons. As for treatment: oral pan-JAK inhibitor, 5-10 mg twice daily. Specimens obtained from alopecia areata patients comprised lesional scalp punch biopsies and peripheral blood. V lost 4 bases and J lost 8; bases outside the gene matches: 15. CDR3 length: 16 residues. CDR1 is ENHRY, CDR2 SYGVKD, per germline. The sequence was collected from a human donor with alopecia areata. The rearrangement joins TRBV10-3 to TRBJ1-2, with 8 bases identical to TRBD1. The specimen was CD8+ T cells sorted from blood, collected at roughly week 30, from a patient treated with tofacitinib. CDR3 loop: CAISGPDRDSSEGYTF. The CDR3 nucleotides read TGTGCCATCAGTGGCCCGGACAGGGACTCTTCAGAGGGCTACACCTTC.